This T cell receptor (beta chain) is drawn from a study of T-cell memory formation after mild COVID-19. Points from the study as a whole: CD4+ contracting clones were found mainly in CM and EM, and CD8+ ones in EMRA. Pre-infection memory carried some responding clones, suggesting that cross-reactive memory joined.

Germline loops: CDR1 SNHLY, CDR2 FYNNEI. Trimming removed 7 bases at V and 5 bases at J, with 12 bases between. This CDR3 contains 13 residues. Notes on this clonotype: As yet, its antigen is unknown.

5'RACE primed at constant segments yielded TCR alpha and TCR beta cDNA libraries bearing sample barcodes and UMIs. TCRdb reprocessed the 5' RACE reads with MiXCR, giving one entry per CDR3 protein. This sample has 470,000 or so distinct CDR3 sequences, with 18% found just once. The chain employs TRBV2 and TRBJ2-1, with D hard to call. The sequenced sample was PBMCs or a T cell subset sorted from them (not recorded which). The TCR comes from an adult woman who had mild COVID-19 (a few samples of this study predate the infection). Cell type and time point are not known. CDR3 DNA: TGTGCCAGCATGGCTCAAAGGAACAATGAGCAGTTCTTC. Its protein is CASMAQRNNEQFF. Supplemented by reference TRBV2 and TRBJ2-1, the full variable domain reads EPEVTQTPSHQVTQMGQEVILRCVPISNHLYFYWYRQILGQKVEFLVSFYNNEISEKSEIFDDQFSVERPDGSNFTLKIRSTKLEDSAMYFCASMAQRNNEQFFGPGTRLTVL.